These 17 T cell receptor beta chains were all obtained from the same sample, sequenced in a study of T-cell reconstitution after alpha-beta-depleted transplantation in children. Unique molecular identifiers tagged the TCRbeta library. TCRdb recomputed calls from the PCR reads with MiXCR, one row per CDR3 protein. The profile covers about 260,000 distinct CDR3 sequences, with 8.2% appearing a single time and roughly 6% taken by the ten largest. The starting material was PBMCs, mostly from graft donor cells, obtained 180 days after TCRalphabeta/CD19-depleted stem cell transplant. The receptors originated from a male patient younger than 18 who had a stem cell transplant for acute lymphoblastic leukemia, so the T cells may come from the graft donor.

Many counts were recorded for this clonotype. V gene TRBV13 combines with J gene TRBJ2-7; D possibly uses TRBD1 or TRBD2 (5 bases each). The length of the CDR3 is 15 residues. Germline-derived CDR1 and CDR2 are PRHDT and FYEKMQ (reference sequence). The V end was cut by 5 bases, the J end by 1 base, with 15 bases between. As DNA, the CDR3 is TGTGCCAGCAGCGATGACCGGGACCCTTCCTACGAGCAGTACTTC. Translating it yields CASSDDRDPSYEQYF.

Regarding this clonotype: A much larger clone lies one base from this, so it may be a read error. This chain connects TRBV20-1 to TRBJ1-5, with D perhaps TRBD1 (5 bases). The V end was cut by 5 bases, the J end by 0 bases, with 8 bases between. Looked up from germline, CDR1 is DFQATT and CDR2 is SNEGSKA (reference sequence). The CDR3 runs 13 residues. The chain's CDR3 is CSAGTDSNQPQHF. CDR3 DNA: TGCAGTGCTGGGACGGATAGCAATCAGCCCCAGCATTTT.

In this sample, this clonotype turned up many times. The chain recombines TRBV4-3 with TRBJ1-2; 7 bases align to TRBD1. In germline, CDR1 is LGHNA, CDR2 YSLEER. CDR3 size: 14 residues. With V trimmed by 4 bases and J by 6 bases, 8 bases remained unmatched. This CDR3 reads CASSPARGANGYTF. CDR3 sequence (DNA): TGCGCCAGCAGCCCAGCCAGGGGGGCTAATGGCTACACCTTC.

The sample holds many counts of this clonotype. The genes are TRBV28 and TRBJ1-5, with no clear D. The CDR3 has 15 amino acids. V lost 2 bases, J lost 0 bases, and 8 bases lay in between. CDR1 is MDHEN and CDR2 is SYDVKM in the germline V gene. CDR3 coding DNA: TGTGCCAGCAGTTTAACCCGATATAGCAATCAGCCCCAGCATTTT. It encodes CASSLTRYSNQPQHF.

Regarding this clonotype: This may be a read error: a much more frequent sequence differs by one nucleotide. The V call is TRBV7-9, the J call TRBJ2-5; D may be TRBD1 (6 bases). CDR3 length equals 13 residues. Germline CDR1 reads SEHNR; CDR2 reads FQNEAQ (reference sequence). In DNA, the CDR3 is TGTGCCAGCAGCTTTCAGGGGTGGGAGAGCCAGTACTTC. Translation gives CASSFQGWESQYF.

For this clonotype: This could be a read error, since a much larger clone is one nucleotide away. CDR3 region: CASSPGRQSIQPQHF. The CDR3 DNA sequence: TGTGCCAGCAGTCCCGGTAGACAGAGCATTCAGCCCCAGCATTTT. The chain joins TRBV12-3 or TRBV12-4 to TRBJ1-5, with D possibly being TRBD1 (5 bases). The length of the CDR3 is 15 residues.

This clonotype has ten or more counts. V usage is TRBV7-3 and J usage is TRBJ2-1; unclear D gene. Per the germline V gene, CDR1 is SGHTA and CDR2 is FQGTGA. The CDR3 consists of 14 residues. Between the trimmed V and J ends, which lost 2 bases and 6 bases, there was a span of 11 bases. CDR3 bases: TGTGCCAGCAGCTTACAACCCGGGCGCAATGAGCAGTTCTTC. As protein: CASSLQPGRNEQFF.

This clonotype was seen repeatedly, ten times or more. The chain couples TRBV18 to TRBJ2-5; D is tentatively TRBD1 or TRBD2 (5 bases each). Per germline, CDR1 KGHSH and CDR2 LQKENI. Trimming removed 6 bases at V and 4 bases at J, with 15 bases between. This CDR3 contains 14 residues. The CDR3: CASSPTYGGETQYF. In nucleotides, the CDR3 is TGTGCCAGCTCTCCAACCTATGGGGGAGAGACCCAGTACTTC. Using reference TRBV18 and TRBJ2-5 for the parts outside the CDR3, the full variable domain is NAGVMQNPRHLVRRRGQEARLRCSPMKGHSHVYWYRQLPEEGLKFMVYLQKENIIDESGMPKERFSAEFPKEGPSILRIQQVVRGDSAAYFCASSPTYGGETQYFGPGTRLLVL.

This clonotype was counted at least ten times. The V gene is TRBV24-1, the J gene TRBJ2-7, with TRBD1 identical over 7 bases. After removal of 4 bases from V and 3 bases from J, the junction contained 5 bases not matched to a gene. The germline V gene has CDR1 KGHDR and CDR2 SFDVKD. The CDR3 has 14 amino acids. The CDR3 nucleotides read TGTGCCACCAGTGAGAACAGGGGTAACTACGAGCAGTACTTC. Translation gives CATSENRGNYEQYF.

This clonotype was detected ten times or more. V usage is TRBV29-1 and J usage is TRBJ2-7; D perhaps matches TRBD2 (6 bases). Trimming pared 8 bases from V and 0 bases from J, leaving 20 bases between. CDR1 SQVTM and CDR2 ANQGSEA come from the germline V gene. This CDR3 has 15 amino acids. In DNA, the CDR3 is TGCAGCTTCTCTTCGGGACTCTCTCCCTCCTACGAGCAGTACTTC. Protein: CSFSSGLSPSYEQYF.

This clonotype was seen at least ten times. The rearrangement uses TRBV10-3 and TRBJ1-4, with D perhaps matching TRBD1 (6 bases). CDR1 and CDR2 (germline): ENHRY, SYGVKD. The CDR3 is 14 residues long. V lost 6 bases, J lost 0 bases, and 8 bases lay in between. CDR3 amino acids: CAIRGTTTNEKLFF. The CDR3 nucleotides read TGTGCCATCAGGGGGACAACAACTAATGAAAAACTGTTTTTT.

On this clonotype: This may stem from a read error, because a much larger clone lies one nucleotide away. V and J are TRBV20-1 and TRBJ2-7, with D tentatively TRBD1 or TRBD2 (5 bases each). The germline CDR1 and CDR2 sequences are DFQATT and SNEGSKA (reference sequence). The CDR3 consists of 15 residues. The CDR3 protein is CSASPPERGTYDQYF. Here the CDR3 DNA reads TGCAGTGCTAGCCCACCCGAGAGAGGGACCTACGACCAGTACTTC.

This clonotype has at least ten counts. The V gene is TRBV5-1, the J gene TRBJ2-2; 11 bases are shared with TRBD2. Unmatched junction bases numbered 2, after V lost 2 bases and J lost 5 bases. The CDR3 loop spans 15 amino acids. Germline CDR1 and CDR2: SGHRS and YFSETQ. CDR3 residues: CASSFGLAGTGELFF. The DNA for the CDR3 is TGCGCCAGCAGCTTTGGACTAGCGGGTACCGGGGAGCTGTTTTTT.

This clonotype was detected ten times or more. This rearrangement joins TRBV14 to TRBJ2-7; D possibly uses TRBD1 or TRBD2 (5 bases each). The CDR3 has 16 amino acids. Germline CDR1 reads SGHDN; CDR2 reads FVKESK. V dropped 1 base and J dropped 1 base, with 14 bases sitting between them. The CDR3 here is CASSQARLGGSYEQYF. The CDR3 nucleotides are TGTGCCAGCAGCCAAGCTCGGCTTGGGGGTTCCTACGAGCAGTACTTC.

This clonotype has a count of ten or more. The J gene is TRBJ1-6, the V gene TRBV2; perhaps TRBD1 as D (6 bases). The V gene lost 6 bases and the J gene lost 0 bases, with 15 bases spanning the gap. The V gene's germline CDR1 is SNHLY and CDR2 FYNNEI. The CDR3 is made up of 17 amino acids. In DNA, the CDR3 is TGTGCCAGCAGGGGAACAGGGCTGAGCTCCTATAATTCACCCCTCCACTTT. Its protein product is CASRGTGLSSYNSPLHF.

This chain joins TRBV21-1 and TRBJ2-3. TRBV21-1 is designated a pseudogene. The CDR3 is made up of 12 amino acids. The CDR3: CASSKFPDTQYF. The CDR3 bases are TGTGCCAGCAGCAAATTCCCAGATACGCAGTATTTT.

This clonotype was detected ten times or more. V and J are TRBV12-3 or TRBV12-4 and TRBJ2-7; D remains unclear. Trimming took off 0 bases at V and 3 bases at J, with 18 bases between the two ends. CDR3 length: 17 amino acids. Here the CDR3 reads CASSLAGIGAARYEQYF. The CDR3 coding sequence is TGTGCCAGCAGTTTAGCGGGAATAGGCGCCGCACGCTACGAGCAGTACTTC.